The sequence of this T cell receptor beta chain was determined in a study of T cell responses to AZD1222 COVID-19 vaccine. Across the study: The study pooled second doses at about 4 or about 12 weeks.

In the case of this clone: The target antigen is unknown.

Trimming stripped 4 bases from V and 3 bases from J, with 10 bases between. There are 13 residues in the CDR3. Germline V gives CDR1 SGHDT, CDR2 YYEEEE. Using immunoSEQ multiplex PCR, the repertoire was profiled, and TCRdb retains in-frame clones only, with some absent. The sample lists 70,000 to 90,000 clones, roughly nine tenths occurring once. Regarding the study as a whole: Only 5 or 6 people who got AZD1222 tested seropositive at baseline.

This chain links TRBV5-6 with TRBJ1-1, with unresolved D. Source: peripheral blood, taken on day 0 of AZD1222 vaccination. The sequence was collected from an adult in good health. The CDR3 region has the DNA TGTGCCAGCAGCACCCCGGCATACACTGAAGCTTTCTTT. It specifies CASSTPAYTEAFF.